The rows below give T cell receptor beta chains drawn from one sample of a study of lymphopenia after photon versus proton radiotherapy. Only in-frame clones appear in the TCRdb table, and some are missing; sequencing was by immunoSEQ multiplex PCR. The profile covers about 53,000 clones, with about four fifths appearing a single time and about 29% taken by the ten largest. Sequencing used peripheral blood, obtained from a patient treated with photon-based radiotherapy. The receptors stem from a man aged 45 to 65 with gastric cancer. CDR3s include the opening cysteine and the closing phenylalanine or tryptophan. A D gene is named only where the DNA matches it firmly. Clone size is stated in some rows and not others, as once, few, many or a class when expanded.

V gene: TRBV27; clone size: NA; J gene: TRBJ1-1; D gene: TRBD1; CDR3 DNA: TGTGCCAGCAGTCAGCGGGACAGGGTTGCAGCTTTCTTT; CDR3 protein: CASSQRDRVAAFF
V gene: TRBV14; clone size: NA; J gene: TRBJ1-2; D gene: NA; CDR3 DNA: TGTGCCAGCAGCTGGGGCAGCTATGGCTACACCTTC; CDR3 protein: CASSWGSYGYTF
V gene: TRBV9; clone size: NA; J gene: TRBJ1-1; D gene: TRBD1; CDR3 DNA: TGTGCCAGCAGCGCGACAGGGAGGGAGAACACTGAAGCTTTCTTT; CDR3 protein: CASSATGRENTEAFF
V gene: TRBV6-4; clone size: NA; J gene: TRBJ2-5; D gene: TRBD2; CDR3 DNA: TGTGCCAGCAGTGAAACTAGCGGTATCCAAGAGACCCAGTACTTC; CDR3 protein: CASSETSGIQETQYF
V gene: TRBV19; clone size: NA; J gene: TRBJ1-2; D gene: NA; CDR3 DNA: TGTGCCAGTAGGGATATCGGACAGAGAAACTATGGCTACACCTTC; CDR3 protein: CASRDIGQRNYGYTF
V gene: TRBV5-4; clone size: NA; J gene: TRBJ1-2; D gene: NA; CDR3 DNA: TGTGCCAGCAGCCCCCCGGGACGGGGGGGGAAGGGGAATGGCTACACCTTC; CDR3 protein: CASSPPGRGGKGNGYTF
V gene: TRBV27; clone size: NA; J gene: TRBJ2-7; D gene: TRBD2; CDR3 DNA: TGTGCCAGCAGTGTTGGCCTCGCGGGAGGGAACGAGCAGTACTTC; CDR3 protein: CASSVGLAGGNEQYF
V gene: TRBV27; clone size: NA; J gene: TRBJ2-1; D gene: NA; CDR3 DNA: TGTGCCAGCAGTTTAACGGCGGGTTACTACAATGAGCAGTTCTTC; CDR3 protein: CASSLTAGYYNEQFF
V gene: TRBV5-4; clone size: few; J gene: TRBJ1-2; D gene: TRBD1; CDR3 DNA: TGTGCCAGCAGCTTGGGCGGACAGGGGTTGGGTGGCTACACCTTC; CDR3 protein: CASSLGGQGLGGYTF
V gene: TRBV11-2; clone size: NA; J gene: TRBJ2-3; D gene: NA; CDR3 DNA: TGTGCCAGCAGCTTAGTAACGGGAGCGGGTGGCACAGATACGCAGTATTTT; CDR3 protein: CASSLVTGAGGTDTQYF
V gene: TRBV30; clone size: NA; J gene: TRBJ1-1; D gene: NA; CDR3 DNA: TGTGCCTGGAGACAGGGACGAGGTACTGAAGCTTTCTTT; CDR3 protein: CAWRQGRGTEAFF
V gene: TRBV11-2; clone size: once; J gene: TRBJ2-2; D gene: NA; CDR3 DNA: TGTGCCAGCAGCTTAGATCCAGAGAGCGGGAACACCGGGGAGCTGTTTTTT; CDR3 protein: CASSLDPESGNTGELFF
V gene: TRBV2; clone size: NA; J gene: TRBJ2-2; D gene: TRBD1; CDR3 DNA: TGTGCCAGCATTCTCAGGACAGGGGGGACCGGGGAGCTGTTTTTT; CDR3 protein: CASILRTGGTGELFF
V gene: TRBV6-5; clone size: NA; J gene: TRBJ1-5; D gene: NA; CDR3 DNA: TGTGCCAGCAGTCTACGGAGGGGAGGCAATCAGCCCCAGCATTTT; CDR3 protein: CASSLRRGGNQPQHF
V gene: TRBV5-6; clone size: NA; J gene: TRBJ2-5; D gene: TRBD1; CDR3 DNA: TGTGCCAGCAGCCTATCAGGGGGCAGGGGAGAGACCCAGTACTTC; CDR3 protein: CASSLSGGRGETQYF
V gene: TRBV11-2; clone size: NA; J gene: TRBJ2-3; D gene: NA; CDR3 DNA: TGTGCCAGCAGCTTTAGTTTGGGACTCAAAAAAGACACAGATACGCAGTATTTT; CDR3 protein: CASSFSLGLKKDTDTQYF
V gene: TRBV5-4; clone size: NA; J gene: TRBJ2-7; D gene: NA; CDR3 DNA: TGTGCCAGCAGCGTTGGACAGAACTACGAGCAGTACTTC; CDR3 protein: CASSVGQNYEQYF
V gene: TRBV9; clone size: NA; J gene: TRBJ1-2; D gene: NA; CDR3 DNA: TGTGCCAGCAGCCACACTGGGGATGCTTATGGCTACACCTTC; CDR3 protein: CASSHTGDAYGYTF
V gene: TRBV27; clone size: NA; J gene: TRBJ1-3; D gene: NA; CDR3 DNA: TGTGCCAGCAGTTTATCGTGGGGCTCTGGAAACACCATATATTTT; CDR3 protein: CASSLSWGSGNTIYF
V gene: TRBV2; clone size: few; J gene: TRBJ1-1; D gene: NA; CDR3 DNA: TGTGCCAGCTCGGGGTACACTGAAGCTTTCTTT; CDR3 protein: CASSGYTEAFF
V gene: TRBV5-1; clone size: NA; J gene: TRBJ1-1; D gene: NA; CDR3 DNA: TGCGCCAGCAGCTTTGGGGGCGGGAACACTGAAGCTTTCTTT; CDR3 protein: CASSFGGGNTEAFF
V gene: TRBV27; clone size: NA; J gene: TRBJ2-1; D gene: NA; CDR3 DNA: TGTGCCAGCAGTTTGTGGGGGGAGAGCTCCTACAATGAGCAGTTCTTC; CDR3 protein: CASSLWGESSYNEQFF
V gene: TRBV27; clone size: NA; J gene: TRBJ2-4; D gene: NA; CDR3 DNA: TGTGCCAGCAGTAGGGACTCCCTAGCCAAAAACATTCAGTACTTC; CDR3 protein: CASSRDSLAKNIQYF
V gene: TRBV2; clone size: NA; J gene: TRBJ1-2; D gene: NA; CDR3 DNA: TGTGCCAGCAGTGATTCGGGCGCCATAGACGCTAACTATGGCTACACCTTC; CDR3 protein: CASSDSGAIDANYGYTF
V gene: TRBV27; clone size: NA; J gene: TRBJ2-7; D gene: NA; CDR3 DNA: TGTGCCAGCAGTTTAGGCCCCCGACAGCGCGCCTACGAGCAGTACTTC; CDR3 protein: CASSLGPRQRAYEQYF
V gene: TRBV10-3; clone size: NA; J gene: TRBJ1-5; D gene: TRBD1; CDR3 DNA: TGTGCCATCAGTTCCGGGACAGCATACAATCAGCCCCAGCATTTT; CDR3 protein: CAISSGTAYNQPQHF
V gene: TRBV6-5; clone size: NA; J gene: TRBJ1-1; D gene: NA; CDR3 DNA: TGTGCCAGCAGTTTGAGTGGACAGAGGAACACTGAAGCTTTCTTT; CDR3 protein: CASSLSGQRNTEAFF
V gene: TRBV7-8; clone size: NA; J gene: TRBJ2-3; D gene: NA; CDR3 DNA: TGTGCCAGCAGTCGACTAGTAACGTCCGCAGATACGCAGTATTTT; CDR3 protein: CASSRLVTSADTQYF
V gene: TRBV5-1; clone size: NA; J gene: TRBJ1-1; D gene: TRBD1; CDR3 DNA: TGCGCCAGCAGATACTGGACAGGGGGGATGAACACTGAAGCTTTCTTT; CDR3 protein: CASRYWTGGMNTEAFF
V gene: TRBV2; clone size: NA; J gene: TRBJ1-1; D gene: NA; CDR3 DNA: TGTGCCAGCAGTGCTAGGCAGGCCAACACTGAAGCTTTCTTT; CDR3 protein: CASSARQANTEAFF
V gene: TRBV27; clone size: few; J gene: TRBJ2-7; D gene: TRBD2; CDR3 DNA: TGTGCCAGCTCGGGGCGGGAGCAGATGGGCTACGAGCAGTACTTC; CDR3 protein: CASSGREQMGYEQYF
V gene: TRBV18; clone size: NA; J gene: TRBJ1-2; D gene: TRBD1; CDR3 DNA: TGTGCCAGCTCTCGACAGGGAGACTATGGCTACACCTTC; CDR3 protein: CASSRQGDYGYTF
V gene: TRBV6-1; clone size: NA; J gene: TRBJ2-5; D gene: NA; CDR3 DNA: TGTGCCAGCAGTGAAAGTAGGGTTCAAGAGACCCAGTACTTC; CDR3 protein: CASSESRVQETQYF
V gene: TRBV7-2; clone size: NA; J gene: TRBJ2-2; D gene: NA; CDR3 DNA: TGTGCCAGCAGCTTAAGCAGGAGGGGCACCGGGGAGCTGTTTTTT; CDR3 protein: CASSLSRRGTGELFF
V gene: TRBV7-8; clone size: NA; J gene: TRBJ2-7; D gene: TRBD1; CDR3 DNA: TGTGCCAGCAGCGTCTCCGGACAGGCGGAATACGAGCAGTACTTC; CDR3 protein: CASSVSGQAEYEQYF
V gene: TRBV11-2; clone size: once; J gene: TRBJ1-4; D gene: NA; CDR3 DNA: TGTGCCAGCAGCTTTTACGGGGCCCAGGAGGAAAAACTGTTTTTT; CDR3 protein: CASSFYGAQEEKLFF
V gene: TRBV10-3; clone size: NA; J gene: TRBJ2-2; D gene: TRBD1; CDR3 DNA: TGTGCCAACTCCGGGACAGGGGTTACCGGGGAGCTGTTTTTT; CDR3 protein: CANSGTGVTGELFF
V gene: TRBV6-6; clone size: NA; J gene: TRBJ1-5; D gene: NA; CDR3 DNA: TGTGCCAGCAGTCCGGGCAAAGCCAATCAGCCCCAGCATTTT; CDR3 protein: CASSPGKANQPQHF
V gene: TRBV9; clone size: NA; J gene: TRBJ2-1; D gene: NA; CDR3 DNA: TGTGCCAGCAGCGTAGGGAGGGTTCGGTCTATGAATGAGCAGTTCTTC; CDR3 protein: CASSVGRVRSMNEQFF
V gene: TRBV4-3; clone size: NA; J gene: TRBJ2-2; D gene: NA; CDR3 DNA: TGCGCCAGCAGCCAAGATAGAGGGGCGAACACCGGGGAGCTGTTTTTT; CDR3 protein: CASSQDRGANTGELFF
V gene: TRBV4-1; clone size: NA; J gene: TRBJ2-3; D gene: NA; CDR3 DNA: TGCGCCAGCAGCCAAGAAGGGACCCTCACAGATACGCAGTATTTT; CDR3 protein: CASSQEGTLTDTQYF
V gene: TRBV6-1; clone size: NA; J gene: TRBJ2-7; D gene: TRBD2; CDR3 DNA: TGTGCCAGCAGTGCAAAAAGCTTAGCGGGAACCCTAGTCGAGCAGTACTTC; CDR3 protein: CASSAKSLAGTLVEQYF
V gene: TRBV7-9; clone size: NA; J gene: TRBJ2-1; D gene: TRBD2; CDR3 DNA: TGTGCCAGCAGCCTAAACCAACTAGCGGGAGGGCCTAATGAGCAGTTCTTC; CDR3 protein: CASSLNQLAGGPNEQFF
V gene: TRBV28; clone size: NA; J gene: TRBJ2-2; D gene: NA; CDR3 DNA: TGTGCCAGCAGTTTAGAGGGCGTCGCCGGGGAGCTGTTTTTT; CDR3 protein: CASSLEGVAGELFF
V gene: TRBV7-2; clone size: once; J gene: TRBJ2-1; D gene: TRBD2; CDR3 DNA: TGTGCCAGCAGCCCGGGACTAGCGGGAGACTTGAGGCAGTTCTTC; CDR3 protein: CASSPGLAGDLRQFF
V gene: TRBV11-2; clone size: NA; J gene: TRBJ2-3; D gene: NA; CDR3 DNA: TGTGCCAGCAGCTCCGGGACACGGAGCACAGATACGCAGTATTTT; CDR3 protein: CASSSGTRSTDTQYF
V gene: TRBV5-4; clone size: NA; J gene: TRBJ1-1; D gene: NA; CDR3 DNA: TGTGCCAGCAGACTCGCTGACAGGAACACTGAAGCTTTCTTT; CDR3 protein: CASRLADRNTEAFF
V gene: TRBV5-8; clone size: once; J gene: TRBJ2-1; D gene: TRBD2; CDR3 DNA: TGTGCCAGCAGCTTGGGGTCCGGCGGACTAGCATATTACAATGAGCAGTTCTTC; CDR3 protein: CASSLGSGGLAYYNEQFF
V gene: TRBV27; clone size: NA; J gene: TRBJ2-1; D gene: NA; CDR3 DNA: TGTGCCAGCAGCCCCGGGACGGAACCAATAGAGCAGTTCTTC; CDR3 protein: CASSPGTEPIEQFF
V gene: TRBV2; clone size: few; J gene: TRBJ1-6; D gene: NA; CDR3 DNA: TGTGCCAGCAGGGCGGAGTCCGGGTCCTATAATTCACCCCTCCACTTT; CDR3 protein: CASRAESGSYNSPLHF
V gene: TRBV23-1; clone size: NA; J gene: TRBJ1-5; D gene: TRBD1; CDR3 DNA: TGCGCCAGCAGTCAGCTATCGGCCGACAGGGGTTGGGTTCAGCCCCAGCATTTT; CDR3 protein: CASSQLSADRGWVQPQHF
V gene: TRBV7-8; clone size: NA; J gene: TRBJ2-2; D gene: TRBD1; CDR3 DNA: TGTGCCAGCAGCCAAATCAGGGGGCCCGTCACCGGGGAGCTGTTTTTT; CDR3 protein: CASSQIRGPVTGELFF
V gene: TRBV6-5; clone size: NA; J gene: TRBJ2-7; D gene: NA; CDR3 DNA: TGTGCCACCGGGGATGGTGTGGAGCAGTACTTC; CDR3 protein: CATGDGVEQYF
V gene: TRBV6-5; clone size: NA; J gene: TRBJ2-2; D gene: NA; CDR3 DNA: TGTGCCAGCAGAGACGGAGCGCTGTTTTTT; CDR3 protein: CASRDGALFF
V gene: TRBV5-1; clone size: NA; J gene: TRBJ2-5; D gene: TRBD2; CDR3 DNA: TGCGCCAGCAGCCCGCGAGCGGGAGTGGAGACCCAGTACTTC; CDR3 protein: CASSPRAGVETQYF
V gene: TRBV5-1; clone size: NA; J gene: TRBJ2-7; D gene: TRBD2; CDR3 DNA: TGCGCCAGCAGCTTGAGGCTAGCGGGATCCTACGAGCAGTACTTC; CDR3 protein: CASSLRLAGSYEQYF
V gene: TRBV6-5; clone size: NA; J gene: TRBJ2-3; D gene: NA; CDR3 DNA: TGTGCCAGCAGGATGGCAGGCCCGCGGGGAGATACGCAGTATTTT; CDR3 protein: CASRMAGPRGDTQYF
V gene: TRBV4-1; clone size: NA; J gene: TRBJ1-4; D gene: NA; CDR3 DNA: TGCGCCAGCAGCCAACCCCTCCGGAGGGCCCGGAATGAAAAACTGTTTTTT; CDR3 protein: CASSQPLRRARNEKLFF
V gene: TRBV28; clone size: NA; J gene: TRBJ2-1; D gene: TRBD2; CDR3 DNA: TGTGCCAGCAGTTACATCAGACTAGCGTTGACTAACAATGAGCAGTTCTTC; CDR3 protein: CASSYIRLALTNNEQFF
V gene: TRBV10-1; clone size: few; J gene: TRBJ1-3; D gene: TRBD1; CDR3 DNA: TGCGCCAGCAGAGCAAGACAGGGATTTTCTGGAAACACCATATATTTT; CDR3 protein: CASRARQGFSGNTIYF